This T cell receptor (beta chain) was recorded in a study of blood T cells in healthy people across ages. In regard to this clonotype: The target antigen is unknown.

Study observations and caveats: Age advanced and TCR beta diversity per million T cells fell, roughly linearly. Calculation of diversity from one million T cells yielded estimates considered to be underestimates.

The use of a sample-barcoded 5' primer and a J-beta primer mix characterized a second PCR of about 7 to 12 cycles. TCRdb ran MiXCR on the 5' RACE reads and lists one entry per CDR3 protein. The data contain almost 800,000 distinct CDR3 sequences, 58% of them singletons. Germline V gene sequence: CDR1 SGHDT, CDR2 YYEEEE. This CDR3 is built from 16 residues. Losses at the gene ends were 5 bases for V and 2 bases for J; bases not matched to a gene: 8. The source material was blood. J is TRBJ2-2 and V is TRBV5-6; 8 bases line up with TRBD1. This sequence was found in a man aged 25 to 45 in good health. CDR3 loop: CASSSIGQGNTGELFF. CDR3 bases: TGTGCCAGCAGTTCTATCGGACAGGGCAACACCGGGGAGCTGTTTTTT.